This TCR beta chain was obtained from a study of identifying expanded T cells in peripheral blood. Study results and limitations: Approximately 2-week clone count variance significantly increased as total template count grew.

The assay was immunoSEQ multiplex PCR, and TCRdb's table has in-frame clones only and misses some. Of approximately 58,000 clones listed, about four fifths are singletons. Worth noting for this clone: Its antigen is as yet unknown.

This receptor was identified in a person aged 18-70 years in good health. Sequenced input: blood.

CDR3 amino acids: CASSQGTGALYGYTF. CDR3 nucleotides: TGTGCCAGCAGTCAAGGGACAGGAGCCCTCTATGGCTACACCTTC. This chain uses TRBV6-5 with TRBJ1-2; 8 bases are shared with TRBD1. Trimming cost V 5 bases and J 4 bases; bases outside gene matches: 9. From germline, CDR1 is MNHEY and CDR2 SVGAGI. The CDR3 extends over 15 amino acids.